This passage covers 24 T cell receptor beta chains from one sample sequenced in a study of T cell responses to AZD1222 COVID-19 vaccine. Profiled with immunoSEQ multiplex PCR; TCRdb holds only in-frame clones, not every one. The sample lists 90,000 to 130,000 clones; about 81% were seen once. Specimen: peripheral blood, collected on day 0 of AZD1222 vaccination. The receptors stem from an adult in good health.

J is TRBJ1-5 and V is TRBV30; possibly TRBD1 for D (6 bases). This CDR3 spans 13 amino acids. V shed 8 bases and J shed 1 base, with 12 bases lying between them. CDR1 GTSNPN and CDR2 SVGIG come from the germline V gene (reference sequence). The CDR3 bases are TGTGCCCAAGGGGGGATGAGCAATCAGCCCCAGCATTTT. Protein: CAQGGMSNQPQHF.

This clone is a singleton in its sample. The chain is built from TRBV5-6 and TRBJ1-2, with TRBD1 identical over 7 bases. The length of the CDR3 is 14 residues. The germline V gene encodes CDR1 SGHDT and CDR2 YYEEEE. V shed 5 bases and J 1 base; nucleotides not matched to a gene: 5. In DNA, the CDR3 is TGTGCCAGCAGACGGACAGGAAATAACTATGGCTACACCTTC. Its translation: CASRRTGNNYGYTF. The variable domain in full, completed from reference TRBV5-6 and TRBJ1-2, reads DAGVTQSPTHLIKTRGQQVTLRCSPKSGHDTVSWYQQALGQGPQFIFQYYEEEERQRGNFPDRFSGHQFPNYSSELNVNALLLGDSALYLCASRRTGNNYGYTFGSGTRLTVV.

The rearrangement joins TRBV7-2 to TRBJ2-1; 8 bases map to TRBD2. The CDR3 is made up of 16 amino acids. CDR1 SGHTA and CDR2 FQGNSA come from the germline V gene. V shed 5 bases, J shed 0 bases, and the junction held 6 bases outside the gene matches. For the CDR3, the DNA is TGTGCCAGCAGCCTTAGCGGGACCAGCTCCTACAATGAGCAGTTCTTC. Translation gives CASSLSGTSSYNEQFF.

CDR3 region: CASSLVGGLNEKLFF. The CDR3, as DNA: TGTGCCAGCAGCTTAGTTGGAGGGTTGAATGAAAAACTGTTTTTT. J is TRBJ1-4 and V is TRBV7-9; D call uncertain. The CDR3 is 15 amino acids. The germline gives CDR1 SEHNR, CDR2 FQNEAQ (reference sequence). V was cut by 1 base and J by 5 bases, with 11 bases left in between.

The CDR3 loop reads CASSTYQGELEAFF. CDR3 nucleotide sequence: TGTGCCAGCAGCACATATCAGGGGGAACTTGAAGCTTTCTTT. The rearrangement uses TRBV7-9 and TRBJ1-1; TRBD1 agrees at 7 bases. This CDR3 has 14 amino acids. With 5 bases clipped from V and 7 bases from J, the junction kept 10 bases outside the gene matches. Germline lookup yields CDR1 SEHNR and CDR2 FQNEAQ (reference sequence).

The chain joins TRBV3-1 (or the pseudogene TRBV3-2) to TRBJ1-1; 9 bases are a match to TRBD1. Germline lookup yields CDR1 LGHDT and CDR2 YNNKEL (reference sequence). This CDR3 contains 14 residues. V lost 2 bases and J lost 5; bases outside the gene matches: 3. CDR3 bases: TGTGCCAGCAGCCAAAGGGACAGGGCAACTGAAGCTTTCTTT. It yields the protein CASSQRDRATEAFF.

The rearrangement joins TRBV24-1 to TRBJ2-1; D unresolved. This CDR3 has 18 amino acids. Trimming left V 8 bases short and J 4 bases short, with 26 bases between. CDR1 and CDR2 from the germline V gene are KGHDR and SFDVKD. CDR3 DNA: TGTGCCACCAATTACAGCCTTTCGACGGAAACATCTTACAATGAGCAGTTCTTC. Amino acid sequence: CATNYSLSTETSYNEQFF.

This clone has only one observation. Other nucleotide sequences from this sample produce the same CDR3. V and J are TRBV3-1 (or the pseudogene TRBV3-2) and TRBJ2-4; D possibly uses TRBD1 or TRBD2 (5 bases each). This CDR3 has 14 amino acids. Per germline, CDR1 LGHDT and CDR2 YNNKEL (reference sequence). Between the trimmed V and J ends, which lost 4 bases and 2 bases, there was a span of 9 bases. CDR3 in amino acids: CASSLGVPKNIQYF. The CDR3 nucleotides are TGTGCCAGCAGCCTGGGGGTACCCAAAAACATTCAGTACTTC.

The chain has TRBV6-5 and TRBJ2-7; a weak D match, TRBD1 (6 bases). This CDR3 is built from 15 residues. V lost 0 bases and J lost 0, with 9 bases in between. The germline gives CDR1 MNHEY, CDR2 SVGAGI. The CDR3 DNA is TGTGCCAGCAGTTACTCGCCCAGGGGCTCCTACGAGCAGTACTTC. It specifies CASSYSPRGSYEQYF.

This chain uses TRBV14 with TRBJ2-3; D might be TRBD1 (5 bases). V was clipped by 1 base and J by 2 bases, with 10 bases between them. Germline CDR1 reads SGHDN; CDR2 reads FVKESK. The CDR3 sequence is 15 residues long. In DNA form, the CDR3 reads TGTGCCAGCAGCCAAGCCACAGGAATCACAGATACGCAGTATTTT. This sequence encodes CASSQATGITDTQYF.

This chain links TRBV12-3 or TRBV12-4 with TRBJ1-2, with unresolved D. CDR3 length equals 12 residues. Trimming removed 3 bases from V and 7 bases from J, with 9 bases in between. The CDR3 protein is CASSLEVGGYTF. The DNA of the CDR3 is TGTGCCAGCAGTTTGGAGGTTGGTGGCTACACCTTC.

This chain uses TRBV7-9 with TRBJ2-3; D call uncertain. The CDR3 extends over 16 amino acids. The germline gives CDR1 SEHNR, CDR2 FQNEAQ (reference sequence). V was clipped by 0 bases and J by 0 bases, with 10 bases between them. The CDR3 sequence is CASSLALASSTDTQYF. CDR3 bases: TGTGCCAGCAGCTTAGCGCTGGCCTCTAGCACAGATACGCAGTATTTT.

The DNA of the CDR3 is TGCGCCAGCAACAGGGCGACGAACACCGGGGAGCTGTTTTTT. Its protein is CASNRATNTGELFF. V gene TRBV4-1 combines with J gene TRBJ2-2; D is perhaps TRBD1 (6 bases). The V end was cut by 7 bases, the J end by 0 bases, with 9 bases between. The CDR3 length is 14 residues. Germline V lookup: CDR1 MGHRA, CDR2 YSYEKL.

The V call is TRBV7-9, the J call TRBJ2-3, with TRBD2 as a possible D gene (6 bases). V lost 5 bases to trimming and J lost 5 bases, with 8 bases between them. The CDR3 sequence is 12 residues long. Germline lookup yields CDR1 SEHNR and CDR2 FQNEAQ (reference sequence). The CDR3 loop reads CASSPGVDTQYF. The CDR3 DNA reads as TGTGCCAGCAGCCCGGGGGTAGATACGCAGTATTTT.

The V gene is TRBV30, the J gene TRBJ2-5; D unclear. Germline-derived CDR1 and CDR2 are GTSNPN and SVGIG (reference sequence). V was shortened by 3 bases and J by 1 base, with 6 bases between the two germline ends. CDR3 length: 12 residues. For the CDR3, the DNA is TGTGCCTGGAGCCGCGGCCAAGAGACCCAGTACTTC. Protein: CAWSRGQETQYF.

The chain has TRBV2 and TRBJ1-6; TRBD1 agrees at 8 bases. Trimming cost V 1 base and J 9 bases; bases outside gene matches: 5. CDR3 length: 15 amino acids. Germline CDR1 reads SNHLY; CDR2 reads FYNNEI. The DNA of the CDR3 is TGTGCCAGCAGTGAAGAACAGGGGGTTCGTTCACCCCTCCACTTT. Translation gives CASSEEQGVRSPLHF.

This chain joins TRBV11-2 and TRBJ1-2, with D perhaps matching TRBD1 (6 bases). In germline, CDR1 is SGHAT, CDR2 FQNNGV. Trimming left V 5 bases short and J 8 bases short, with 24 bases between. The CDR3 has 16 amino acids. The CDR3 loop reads CASSPIGQRGAKGYTF. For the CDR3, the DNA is TGTGCCAGCAGCCCGATTGGACAGAGAGGGGCCAAAGGCTACACCTTC.

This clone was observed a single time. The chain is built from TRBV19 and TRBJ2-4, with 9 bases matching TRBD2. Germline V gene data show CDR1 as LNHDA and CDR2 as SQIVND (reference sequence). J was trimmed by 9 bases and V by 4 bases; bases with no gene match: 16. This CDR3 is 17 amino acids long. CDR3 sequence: CASSTGGTSSIMGIQYF. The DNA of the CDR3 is TGTGCCAGTAGTACGGGGGGGACTAGCTCGATAATGGGCATTCAGTACTTC.

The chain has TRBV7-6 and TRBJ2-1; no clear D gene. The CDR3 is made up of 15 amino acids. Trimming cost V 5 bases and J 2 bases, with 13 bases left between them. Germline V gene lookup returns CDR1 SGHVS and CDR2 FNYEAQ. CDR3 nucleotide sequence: TGTGCCAGCAGCCACACCACAGCAACCTACAATGAGCAGTTCTTC. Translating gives CASSHTTATYNEQFF.

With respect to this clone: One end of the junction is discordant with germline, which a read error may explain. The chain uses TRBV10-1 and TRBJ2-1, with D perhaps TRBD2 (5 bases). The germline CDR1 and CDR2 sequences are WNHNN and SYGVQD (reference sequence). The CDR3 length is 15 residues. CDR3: CASSEGGSGYNEQFF. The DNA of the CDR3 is TGCGCCAGCAGTGAAGGTGGGAGTGGGTACAACGAGCAGTTCTTC.

CDR3 sequence: CASSPPGLNNEQFF. The CDR3 region has the DNA TGTGCCAGCAGCCCCCCGGGACTGAACAATGAGCAGTTCTTC. The J gene is TRBJ2-1, the V gene TRBV28; D is perhaps TRBD2 (6 bases). This CDR3 spans 14 amino acids. V was cut by 6 bases and J by 5 bases, with 14 bases left in between. Germline V CDR1 and CDR2: MDHEN, SYDVKM.

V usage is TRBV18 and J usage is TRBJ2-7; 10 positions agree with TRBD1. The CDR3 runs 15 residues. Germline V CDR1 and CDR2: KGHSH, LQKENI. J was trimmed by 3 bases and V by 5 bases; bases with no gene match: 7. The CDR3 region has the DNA TGTGCCAGCTCAAGAACCGGGACAGGGGTCTACGAGCAGTACTTC. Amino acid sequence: CASSRTGTGVYEQYF.

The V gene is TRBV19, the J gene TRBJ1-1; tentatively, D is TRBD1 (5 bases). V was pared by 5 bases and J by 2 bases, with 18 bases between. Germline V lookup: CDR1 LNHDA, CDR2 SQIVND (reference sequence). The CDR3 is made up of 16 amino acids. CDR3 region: CASSPATVPFNTEAFF. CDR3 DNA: TGTGCCAGTAGTCCCGCGACAGTACCCTTTAACACTGAAGCTTTCTTT.

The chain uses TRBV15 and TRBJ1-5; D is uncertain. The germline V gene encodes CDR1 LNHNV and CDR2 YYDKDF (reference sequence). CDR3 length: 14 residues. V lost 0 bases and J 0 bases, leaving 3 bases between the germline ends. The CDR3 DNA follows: TGTGCCACCAGCAGAGATTATAGCAATCAGCCCCAGCATTTT. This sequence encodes CATSRDYSNQPQHF. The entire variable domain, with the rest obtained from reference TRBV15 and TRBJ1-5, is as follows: DAMVIQNPRYQVTQFGKPVTLSCSQTLNHNVMYWYQQKSSQAPKLLFHYYDKDFNNEADTPDNFQSRRPNTSFCFLDIRSPGLGDTAMYLCATSRDYSNQPQHFGDGTRLSIL.